These 30 T cell receptor beta chains were all obtained from the same sample, sequenced in a study of blood T cells in healthy people across ages. It was with a sample-barcoded 5' primer and a J-beta primer mix that a second PCR of about 7 to 12 cycles was run. TCRdb fed the 5' RACE reads into MiXCR, producing one record per CDR3 protein. The data contain about 970,000 distinct CDR3 sequences, just over 50% of them seen just once; the ten biggest clones take up 20% to 25%. Sequenced sample: blood. Receptors were obtained from a woman aged 60-75 years in good health.

V and J are TRBV27 and TRBJ1-2; perhaps TRBD1 as D (6 bases). Germline-derived CDR1 and CDR2 are MNHEY and SMNVEV (reference sequence). This CDR3 comprises 15 residues. V shed 4 bases and J shed 3 bases, with 15 bases lying between them. CDR3 DNA sequence: TGTGCCAGCAGTTCCCACAGGGCCGGCCACTATGGCTACACCTTC. It encodes CASSSHRAGHYGYTF.

The rearrangement uses TRBV12-3 or TRBV12-4 and TRBJ1-1, with D possibly being TRBD1 (5 bases). Deletions cut 6 bases from V and 4 bases from J, with 18 bases between. This CDR3 is built from 15 residues. The CDR3 region is CASSRTGALVTEAFF. CDR3 DNA sequence: TGTGCCAGCAGCCGTACAGGAGCCCTAGTCACTGAAGCTTTCTTT.

This clonotype has more than one count but fewer than ten. The chain uses TRBV7-2 and TRBJ1-2; D remains ambiguous. The V end lost 1 base, the J end lost 4 bases, and 7 bases lay between the germline ends. This CDR3 has 13 residues. CDR1 SGHTA and CDR2 FQGNSA come from the germline V gene. The CDR3 DNA reads as TGTGCCAGCAGCTTAGGCAGGCCCTATGGCTACACCTTC. It encodes CASSLGRPYGYTF.

The chain has TRBV20-1 and TRBJ2-7, with 7 bases lining up with TRBD2. The J segment lost 0 bases and the V segment lost 6 bases, leaving 5 bases of the junction unmatched. The CDR3 consists of 13 residues. Germline values: CDR1 DFQATT, CDR2 SNEGSKA (reference sequence). In DNA, the CDR3 is TGCAGTGCAGAAGCGGGGAGCTCCTACGAGCAGTACTTC. Encoded protein: CSAEAGSSYEQYF.

The table lists this clonotype with a few counts. The chain is built from TRBV5-1 and TRBJ2-1, with D possibly TRBD1 on 5 matching bases. V gave up 3 bases and J gave up 4 bases, with 8 bases separating them. The CDR3 length is 13 residues. The germline CDR1 and CDR2 sequences are SGHRS and YFSETQ. The CDR3 protein is CASSSDIYNEQFF. The CDR3 nucleotides are TGCGCCAGCAGCTCGGACATATACAATGAGCAGTTCTTC.

The chain combines TRBV27 with TRBJ2-5; possibly TRBD1 or TRBD2 for D (6 bases each). Trimming removed 3 bases at V and 4 bases at J, with 12 bases between. Germline CDR1 reads MNHEY; CDR2 reads SMNVEV (reference sequence). The CDR3 is 14 residues long. The CDR3, as DNA: TGTGCCAGCAGTTTCCGGGGGCTAAGAGAGACCCAGTACTTC. Residues: CASSFRGLRETQYF.

Ten or more counts support this clonotype. The chain couples TRBV7-2 to TRBJ2-3, with D perhaps matching TRBD1 (6 bases). The length of the CDR3 is 15 residues. The V gene lost 5 bases and the J gene lost 1 base, with 13 bases spanning the gap. The germline V gene has CDR1 SGHTA and CDR2 FQGNSA. CDR3 sequence: CASSPVQGRTDTQYF. CDR3 DNA sequence: TGTGCCAGCAGCCCAGTCCAGGGGCGCACAGATACGCAGTATTTT.

This sequence joins TRBV4-1 and TRBJ2-7; 7 bases match TRBD1. J lost 0 bases, V lost 4 bases, and 6 bases had no gene match. Germline CDR1 MGHRA, CDR2 YSYEKL. The CDR3 runs 15 residues. Written as DNA, the CDR3 is TGCGCCAGCAGCCCCCAGGGGGTGGACTCCTACGAGCAGTACTTC. Translation: CASSPQGVDSYEQYF.

The genes are TRBV29-1 and TRBJ2-1; no clear D gene. The V gene lost 3 bases and the J gene lost 0 bases, with 15 bases spanning the gap. The CDR3 runs 16 residues. Germline V gives CDR1 SQVTM, CDR2 ANQGSEA. In DNA, the CDR3 is TGCAGCGTTGACAAAGAAGGCATCCTCTCCTACAATGAGCAGTTCTTC. Its translation is CSVDKEGILSYNEQFF.

This clonotype has only a few counts. The chain is built from TRBV29-1 and TRBJ2-5, with 8 bases aligning to TRBD1. Near its end, the DNA agrees better with TRBJ2-7, so the J call may be wrong. CDR1 SQVTM and CDR2 ANQGSEA come from the germline V gene. The CDR3 sequence is 12 residues long. Written as DNA, the CDR3 is TGCAGCGTTGGTCAGGGGGCCGACGAGCAGTACTTC. Its protein is CSVGQGADEQYF.

The chain has TRBV7-9 and TRBJ2-5; 7 bases line up with TRBD1. Germline trimming cut 6 bases from V and 2 bases from J; bases unmatched to any gene: 6. CDR3 size: 14 residues. Germline-derived CDR1 and CDR2 are SEHNR and FQNEAQ (reference sequence). As DNA, the CDR3 is TGTGCCAGCAGACGTAGACAGGGTCAAGAGACCCAGTACTTC. This sequence encodes CASRRRQGQETQYF. The whole variable domain, filled in from reference TRBV7-9 and TRBJ2-5, reads DTGVSQNPRHKITKRGQNVTFRCDPISEHNRLYWYRQTLGQGPEFLTYFQNEAQLEKSRLLSDRFSAERPKGSFSTLEIQRTEQGDSAMYLCASRRRQGQETQYFGPGTRLLVL.

The gene calls are TRBV12-3 or TRBV12-4 and TRBJ2-1; TRBD2 is a possible D gene (5 bases). V lost 3 bases and J 6 bases, leaving 12 bases between the germline ends. The CDR3 runs 14 residues. The CDR3 DNA is TGTGCCAGCAGTTTTGTTGGGAGCTCCAATGAGCAGTTCTTC. Translation gives CASSFVGSSNEQFF.

This chain uses TRBV24-1 with TRBJ2-1, with D unresolved. CDR3 length equals 13 residues. The germline V gene encodes CDR1 KGHDR and CDR2 SFDVKD. Trimming took off 0 bases at V and 10 bases at J, with 9 bases between the two ends. This CDR3 is CATSDLQRREQFF. CDR3 sequence (DNA): TGTGCCACCAGTGATTTGCAACGGCGGGAGCAGTTCTTC.

The gene calls are TRBV3-1 and TRBJ2-2; 7 nucleotides line up with TRBD1. CDR1 LGHDT and CDR2 YNNKEL come from the germline V gene (reference sequence). V lost 4 bases and J lost 6; bases outside the gene matches: 5. The CDR3 is made up of 14 amino acids. CDR3 sequence reads: CASSRWQGAGELFF. CDR3 DNA sequence: TGTGCCAGCAGCCGGTGGCAGGGGGCCGGGGAGCTGTTTTTT. The full variable domain, rest sourced from reference TRBV3-1 and TRBJ2-2, is DTAVSQTPKYLVTQMGNDKSIKCEQNLGHDTMYWYKQDSKKFLKIMFSYNNKELIINETVPNRFSPKSPDKAHLNLHINSLELGDSAVYFCASSRWQGAGELFFGEGSRLTVL.

The table lists this clonotype with a few counts. The V gene is TRBV4-3, the J gene TRBJ2-1; 12 nucleotides align to TRBD2. The trim removed 1 base at V and 7 bases at J, leaving 5 bases unmatched. Germline V gene sequence: CDR1 LGHNA, CDR2 YSLEER. The CDR3 has 16 amino acids. The CDR3 here is CASSQALAGGLNEQFF. CDR3 bases: TGCGCCAGCAGCCAAGCCCTAGCGGGAGGGCTTAATGAGCAGTTCTTC.

The rearrangement links TRBV14 to TRBJ2-4; TRBD2 is a possible D gene (5 bases). The CDR3 runs 17 residues. CDR1 is SGHDN and CDR2 is FVKESK in the germline V gene. V lost 1 base to trimming and J lost 1 base, with 14 bases between them. CDR3 region: CASSQAWSRGAKNIQYF. The CDR3 nucleotides are TGTGCCAGCAGCCAAGCCTGGTCTAGAGGGGCCAAAAACATTCAGTACTTC.

The gene calls are TRBV21-1 and TRBJ1-5; TRBD1 is the table's D call, not checked against the DNA. TRBV21-1 is a recognized pseudogene. There are 17 residues in the CDR3. Here the CDR3 reads CASSPRGPPGGNQPQHF. DNA of the CDR3: TGTGCCAGCAGCCCACGGGGCCCCCCAGGGGGTAATCAGCCCCAGCATTTT.

The chain is built from TRBV18 and TRBJ2-4; D possibly corresponds to TRBD1 (6 bases). V lost 3 bases, J lost 2 bases, and 17 bases lay in between. Germline lookup yields CDR1 KGHSH and CDR2 LQKENI. This CDR3 has 17 amino acids. This CDR3 reads CASSPTTGALSKNIQYF. The DNA for the CDR3 is TGTGCCAGCTCACCGACGACAGGAGCCTTGTCCAAAAACATTCAGTACTTC.

This clonotype was seen more than once but under ten times. The rearrangement links TRBV7-2 to TRBJ2-1, with 10 bases aligning to TRBD2. The CDR3 sequence is 13 residues long. Germline CDR1 SGHTA, CDR2 FQGNSA. With V trimmed by 4 bases and J by 10 bases, 4 bases remained unmatched. CDR3 bases: TGTGCCAGCAGCTCGCTTAGCGGGGGGGAGCAGTTCTTC. Encoded protein: CASSSLSGGEQFF. Looking up the rest from reference TRBV7-2 and TRBJ2-1 gives the full variable domain: GAGVSQSPSNKVTEKGKDVELRCDPISGHTALYWYRQSLGQGLEFLIYFQGNSAPDKSGLPSDRFSAERTGGSVSTLTIQRTQQEDSAVYLCASSSLSGGEQFFGPGTRLTVL.

This clonotype was counted only a few times. The chain couples TRBV5-1 to TRBJ2-5, with D tentatively TRBD2 (6 bases). The CDR3 is made up of 13 amino acids. Trimming took off 4 bases at V and 13 bases at J, with 20 bases between the two ends. Per the germline V gene, CDR1 is SGHRS and CDR2 is YFSETQ. As DNA, the CDR3 is TGCGCCAGCAGCACAGAACCAGGACTACGGATGTACTTC. It yields the protein CASSTEPGLRMYF.

V usage is TRBV4-1 and J usage is TRBJ2-7; perhaps TRBD2 as D (6 bases). V dropped 1 base and J dropped 3 bases, with 10 bases sitting between them. The CDR3 extends over 14 amino acids. Germline V gene lookup returns CDR1 MGHRA and CDR2 YSYEKL. In nucleotides, the CDR3 is TGCGCCAGCAGCCAAGGAGGAGGGATCTACGAGCAGTACTTC. Translating it yields CASSQGGGIYEQYF.

The genes are TRBV10-2 and TRBJ2-1; D may be TRBD2 (6 bases). V lost 0 bases to trimming and J lost 0 bases, with 15 bases between them. The germline V gene has CDR1 WSHSY and CDR2 SAAADI. CDR3 size: 18 residues. In DNA form, the CDR3 reads TGCGCCAGCAGTGAGTCCATGACGGGAGAAAGCTCCTACAATGAGCAGTTCTTC. Its protein product is CASSESMTGESSYNEQFF.

The CDR3 protein is CASSPHSGSGTDTQYF. For the CDR3, the DNA is TGTGCCAGCAGCCCTCACTCTGGTAGCGGGACAGATACGCAGTATTTT. The chain carries TRBV7-2 and TRBJ2-3, with TRBD2 matching over 7 bases. The CDR3 sequence is 16 residues long. Looked up from germline, CDR1 is SGHTA and CDR2 is FQGNSA. J lost 3 bases, V lost 5 bases, and 11 bases had no gene match.

The chain uses TRBV20-1 and TRBJ2-5; TRBD1 or TRBD2 may be the D gene (6 bases each). Germline V gene lookup returns CDR1 DFQATT and CDR2 SNEGSKA (reference sequence). The CDR3 is 14 amino acids. Trimming pared 5 bases from V and 5 bases from J, leaving 18 bases between. The CDR3 loop is CSAPPGGGRETQYF. The CDR3 DNA sequence: TGCAGTGCTCCGCCTGGAGGGGGGCGGGAGACCCAGTACTTC.

The chain recombines TRBV6-5 with TRBJ1-1, with a weak D call TRBD1 (6 bases). The CDR3 runs to 13 residues. Germline V gene sequence: CDR1 MNHEY, CDR2 SVGAGI. V was pared by 11 bases and J by 3 bases, with 16 bases between. This CDR3 reads CAGTRGQDTEAFF. For the CDR3, the DNA is TGTGCCGGCACCCGGGGGCAGGACACTGAAGCTTTCTTT.

A few counts support this clonotype. The genes are TRBV20-1 and TRBJ2-3; TRBD2 might be the D (5 bases). The CDR3 is 12 residues long. The V gene's germline CDR1 is DFQATT and CDR2 SNEGSKA (reference sequence). V lost 6 bases to trimming and J lost 2 bases, with 9 bases between them. This CDR3 is CSARVNTDTQYF. CDR3 coding DNA: TGCAGTGCGAGGGTAAACACAGATACGCAGTATTTT.

This clonotype appeared a single time. V usage is TRBV12-5 and J usage is TRBJ1-1; TRBD1 might be the D (5 bases). Trimming shortened V by 3 bases and J by 5 bases, and 16 bases separated the two germline ends. CDR1 LGHNT and CDR2 FRNRAP come from the germline V gene. The CDR3 totals 15 residues. CDR3 DNA: TGTGCTAGTGGTTTCCAAACAGGAAGAGGGACTGAAGCTTTCTTT. Translation gives CASGFQTGRGTEAFF.

This clonotype has a handful of counts. The rearrangement uses TRBV2 and TRBJ1-2; 7 nucleotides match TRBD1. V shed 7 bases, J shed 4 bases, and the junction held 6 bases outside the gene matches. CDR1 and CDR2 from the germline V gene are SNHLY and FYNNEI. This CDR3 spans 13 amino acids. The chain's CDR3 is CASMGQKIYGYTF. The CDR3 coding sequence is TGTGCCAGCATGGGACAGAAAATCTATGGCTACACCTTC.

This chain joins TRBV2 and TRBJ2-7, with a tentative D call TRBD2 (6 bases). The CDR3 is made up of 13 amino acids. Germline lookup yields CDR1 SNHLY and CDR2 FYNNEI. V dropped 8 bases and J dropped 5 bases, with 16 bases sitting between them. The CDR3 bases are TGTGCCAGCGCTAGGGAGGTAGGGAACGAGCAGTACTTC. It yields the protein CASAREVGNEQYF. The full variable domain, its missing parts supplied by reference TRBV2 and TRBJ2-7, is EPEVTQTPSHQVTQMGQEVILRCVPISNHLYFYWYRQILGQKVEFLVSFYNNEISEKSEIFDDQFSVERPDGSNFTLKIRSTKLEDSAMYFCASAREVGNEQYFGPGTRLTVT.

V is TRBV28 and J is TRBJ2-4; perhaps TRBD2 as D (5 bases). Trimming removed 6 bases at V and 13 bases at J, with 22 bases between. The CDR3 sequence is 14 residues long. CDR1 and CDR2 from the germline V gene are MDHEN and SYDVKM. The CDR3 protein is CASSRKRRRGEQYF. As DNA, the CDR3 is TGTGCCAGCAGCCGTAAACGACGGCGTGGGGAGCAGTACTTC.